A selection of T cell receptor beta chains follows, all from one sample in a study of T cell changes during pregnancy in multiple sclerosis. Method: immunoSEQ multiplex PCR; TCRdb's copy keeps in-frame clones and lacks some. The repertoire has around 120,000 clones, about nine tenths of them found once; the top ten carry about 3%. The specimen comprised peripheral blood, sampled after pregnancy. These TCRs come from a female donor with multiple sclerosis, enrolled in a pregnancy study. Each CDR3 is given with its conserved first and last residue.

V gene	J gene	CDR3 protein
TRBV15	TRBJ1-5	CATSRDLSAGQPQHF
TRBV5-4	TRBJ1-2	CASSSSGGGDGYTF
TRBV6-1	TRBJ1-5	CASSERDNRPNQPQHF
TRBV5-1	TRBJ1-1	CASSPWTGMANTEAFF
TRBV27	TRBJ1-2	CASSLAGRYGYTF
TRBV5-1	TRBJ2-4	CASSLSEGGIDIQYF
TRBV9	TRBJ1-1	CASSVGGGKAFF
TRBV7-3	TRBJ2-2	CASSPNAGGGFTGELFF
TRBV29-1	TRBJ2-1	CSVEAISTDEQFF
TRBV6-5	TRBJ1-1	CASSYWDRTTNTEAFF
TRBV30	TRBJ2-5	CAWSSSGGAETQYF
TRBV5-1	TRBJ2-1	CASSSGGVSYNEQFF
TRBV5-4	TRBJ1-6	CASSFNAGQGTSPLHF
TRBV6-1	TRBJ1-5	CASRDSFNQPQHF
TRBV7-2	TRBJ2-5	CASSLHAGGNGAQYF
TRBV6-9	TRBJ1-5	CASRGQGLQYSNQPQHF
TRBV4-1	TRBJ2-5	CASSLQGSREGETQYF
TRBV29-1	TRBJ2-7	CSVIRTGGGTQYF
TRBV9	TRBJ2-1	CASSATQGVGHNEQFF
TRBV2	TRBJ1-4	CASTSLQGNEKLFF
TRBV7-8	TRBJ1-5	CASSLTGDQPQHF
TRBV6-1	TRBJ2-5	CASSEATVQETQYF
TRBV5-1	TRBJ1-1	CASSSRQGKDHTEAFF
TRBV10-3	TRBJ1-1	CAIGRDRGLTEAFF
TRBV27	TRBJ2-5	CASSLYGGGIQETQYF
TRBV10-2	TRBJ2-3	CASSTTSGVDTQYF
TRBV21-1	TRBJ1-1	CASVLGTTGALGVHTEAFF
TRBV25-1	TRBJ2-7	CASSDSFWPEQYF
TRBV6-4	TRBJ2-1	CASSDTSGGLSNEQFF
TRBV5-8	TRBJ1-5	CASSLRQTVYSNQPQHF
TRBV30	TRBJ2-7	CAWRRTPGDEQYF
TRBV11-3	TRBJ2-3	CASSLGRADTQYF
TRBV9	TRBJ1-1	CASSPHLDPGREAFF
TRBV7-2	TRBJ1-3	CASSRRTGSGNTIYF
TRBV27	TRBJ1-2	CASSPNYRVGGGGYTF
TRBV2	TRBJ1-2	CASSEAVGADYGYTF
TRBV19	TRBJ1-3	CASSLIRQSGNTIYF
TRBV6-1	TRBJ1-1	CASRDGTTKNTEAFF
TRBV7-2	TRBJ1-1	CASSLGAGNTEAFF
TRBV11-2	TRBJ1-2	CASSPSPGDGYGYTF
TRBV19	TRBJ2-2	CASSWTSGGPNTGELFF
TRBV5-1	TRBJ1-1	CASSLYEENTEAFF
TRBV29-1	TRBJ2-1	CSVDQGAYNEQFF
TRBV15	TRBJ2-3	CATSLAGADTQYF
TRBV19	TRBJ1-5	CASSRDRGVQPQHF
TRBV18	TRBJ2-5	CASSRAAETQYF
TRBV20-1	TRBJ2-2	CAHRRGGELFF
TRBV6-1	TRBJ1-1	CASSSFRDRVPEAFF
TRBV9	TRBJ1-1	CASSVDPVGGVNTEAFF
TRBV30	TRBJ2-1	CAWSTGTGYNEQFF
TRBV5-1	TRBJ2-3	CASSQDRVSDTQYF
TRBV30	TRBJ1-1	CAWREEGLPNTEAFF
TRBV18	TRBJ2-3	CASSPSGHTTPDTQYF
TRBV4-2	TRBJ2-5	CASRVTGARETQYF
TRBV5-1	TRBJ2-3	CASSLESQGGDTQYF
TRBV5-1	TRBJ2-1	CASSSSGSSYNEQFF
TRBV10-2	TRBJ2-1	CASSLSLADEQFF